This T cell receptor (beta chain) was observed in a study of shared clonotypes between healthy human individuals. Data came from immunoSEQ multiplex PCR; TCRdb stores just in-frame clones and leaves some out. The table records some 320,000 clones, about nine tenths of them present only once. Germline V lookup: CDR1 LNHNV, CDR2 YYDKDF (reference sequence). With V trimmed by 1 base and J by 4 bases, 6 bases remained unmatched. The CDR3 has 16 residues. This chain joins TRBV15 and TRBJ2-3, with TRBD2 identical over 9 bases. The source material was memory CD8+ T cells sorted from blood. Subset described: CD45RO+ cells pooled with CCR7-negative TemRA cells. This TCR came from a young man in good health. Here the CDR3 DNA reads TGTGCCACCAGCAGAGGTTGGGCGGGAGGGCCAGATACGCAGTATTTT. Protein sequence: CATSRGWAGGPDTQYF. The full variable domain, rest sourced from reference TRBV15 and TRBJ2-3, is DAMVIQNPRYQVTQFGKPVTLSCSQTLNHNVMYWYQQKSSQAPKLLFHYYDKDFNNEADTPDNFQSRRPNTSFCFLDIRSPGLGDTAMYLCATSRGWAGGPDTQYFGPGTRLTVL.